This record concerns one T cell receptor (beta chain) sequence. This sample was included in a study of blood T cell repertoires in COVID-19. Clones were sequenced by immunoSEQ multiplex PCR, and TCRdb holds only the in-frame ones, with some missing. The sample contains around 200,000 clones, more than 70% of which appear only once. This CDR3 is built from 18 residues. The V gene's germline CDR1 is MNHGY and CDR2 SVAAGI. Between the trimmed V and J ends, which lost 10 bases and 0 bases, there was a span of 25 bases. This receptor was identified in a woman aged 40 to 49 with acute COVID-19. The rearrangement joins TRBV6-9 to TRBJ1-3, with D unclear. Sequenced material: PBMCs or T cells enriched from blood (not recorded which). CDR3 sequence: CAIATERARPHSGNTIYF. CDR3 bases: TGTGCCATCGCCACCGAGCGGGCCCGACCGCACTCTGGAAACACCATATATTTT.